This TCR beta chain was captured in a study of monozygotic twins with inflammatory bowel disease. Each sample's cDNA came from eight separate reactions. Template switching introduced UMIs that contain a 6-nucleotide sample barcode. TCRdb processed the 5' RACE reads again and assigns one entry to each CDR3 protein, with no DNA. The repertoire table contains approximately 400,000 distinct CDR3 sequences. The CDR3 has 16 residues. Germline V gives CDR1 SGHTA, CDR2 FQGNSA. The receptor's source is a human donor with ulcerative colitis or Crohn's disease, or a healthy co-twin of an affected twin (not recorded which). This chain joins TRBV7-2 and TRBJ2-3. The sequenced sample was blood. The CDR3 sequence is CASSLGSVASTDTQYF.